This T cell receptor beta chain appears in the sequencing data of a study of vaccination and CD4 T cells after COVID-19. As for the study in general: Convalescent donors: six male, four female; seven Caucasian, two Asian, one multiracial, two Hispanic.

This clonotype was observed a few times. The antigen is not known. V was clipped by 0 bases and J by 3 bases; unmatched bases: 12. The CDR3 totals 17 residues. Germline assignment: CDR1 DFQATT and CDR2 SNEGSKA (reference sequence). Time point in this sample: late sampling 161 to 241 days after vaccination in three convalescent patients. Sample treatment: roughly nine-day PBMC culture with coronavirus spike peptide pools or control peptides (ViraFEST assay). About 1.8 million PBMCs per well were cultured with approximately 10 IU/ml IL-2 and 7.5 to 10 ug/ml peptide pools. Sequenced with the Oncomine TCR Beta short-read assay was DNA taken from cultured CD4+ T cells. TCRdb reanalysed the PCR reads using MiXCR and keeps one entry per CDR3 protein. The table records under 30,000 distinct CDR3 sequences, about two fifths of them present only once.

Source: CD4+ T cells from blood, cultured in vitro, taken about 7 months after SARS-CoV-2 vaccination. The sequence derives from a human donor who had recovered from COVID-19. The chain combines TRBV20-1 with TRBJ2-7, with 9 bases lining up with TRBD1. CDR3 nucleotides: TGCAGTGCTAGAGATGGTCGTCGAGGACAGGGGCTCTACGAGCAGTACTTC. This codes for CSARDGRRGQGLYEQYF.